A selection of T cell receptor beta chains follows, all from one sample in a study of T cells expressing NK-cell markers. One entry per CDR3 protein, without DNA, is what TCRdb gives after re-calling the 5' RACE reads. With 550,000 to 600,000 distinct CDR3 sequences in the sample, the ten largest clones hold under 4.5%. Sequencing was carried out using blood T cells: a sorted CD56 or NKG2C T cell subset, CD4+ or CD8+ T cells, or bulk PBMC T cells (not recorded which). The receptors shown here come from a young man in good health. Each CDR3 is given with its conserved first and last residue.

j_gene | v_gene | CDR3aa
TRBJ2-3 | TRBV10-3 | CAISPDRGPTDTQYF
TRBJ2-1 | TRBV12-3/TRBV12-4 | CASRPEREYYSYNEQFF
TRBJ2-7 | TRBV7-2 | CASSSSGTGLEQYF
TRBJ2-7 | TRBV12-3/TRBV12-4 | CASSLSETYEQYF
TRBJ2-7 | TRBV12-3/TRBV12-4 | CASSFGGSTPHYEQYF
TRBJ2-3 | TRBV20-1 | CSATPAVGDTQYF
TRBJ1-4 | TRBV7-2 | CASSLAGIGHEKLFF
TRBJ2-1 | TRBV29-1 | CSVGFRVSYNEQFF
TRBJ1-6 | TRBV6-2/TRBV6-3 | CASSFRQVYNSPLHF
TRBJ2-1 | TRBV11-3 | CASSPRTTSYNEQFF
TRBJ2-1 | TRBV5-1 | CASSLVGEEGPQFF
TRBJ2-3 | TRBV12-5 | CASDFDFKDRQYF
TRBJ1-2 | TRBV13 | CASSSTPRGDGSGGYTF
TRBJ2-3 | TRBV5-1 | CASSLSRTRADTQYF
TRBJ2-5 | TRBV28 | CASSLFAGRPPQPIETQYF
TRBJ1-1 | TRBV12-3/TRBV12-4 | CASILAIQGNTEAFF
TRBJ1-5 | TRBV12-3/TRBV12-4 | CASKHGTLGGNQPQHF
TRBJ2-3 | TRBV12-3/TRBV12-4 | CASSNAGTFVTTDTQYF
TRBJ2-3 | TRBV24-1 | CATSDSPGQNRADTQYF
TRBJ2-7 | TRBV20-1 | CSATSLATEQYF
TRBJ2-1 | TRBV6-5 | CASKGGHEQFF
TRBJ1-1 | TRBV7-2 | CASSLSRGYTMDAFF